This TCR beta chain was recorded in a study of cytomegalovirus exposure and HLA in healthy donors (TCRdb year 2017). With respect to the entire study: According to an earlier analysis of 587 of the donors, roughly 180 million T cells yielded roughly 110 million unique TCR beta sequences and about 300 Gb of sequence data. High-throughput TCR immunosequencing, statistical association of individual TCRs with disease status, and machine learning were combined to predict cytomegalovirus infection status. In the later analysis, no new phenotypic data were used to find candidate immune exposures; instead, reliance was placed on TCR beta sequences and their occurrence across donors. A later analysis re-examined previously published TCR beta repertoires from about 700 donors and added high-resolution HLA genotyping to investigate patterns of TCR occurrence. The study used immunosequencing to profile the T cell repertoires of about 670 subjects and linked those repertoires to cytomegalovirus serostatus. Among 398 genotyped donors of the cohort, an average of roughly 230,000 unique TCR beta nucleotide sequences was sequenced per donor, of which approximately 19% were non-productive. Of the approximately 370 genotyped donors, 81% were placed in the genetic ancestry cluster associated with self-reported Caucasian donors. Every repertoire in the discovery cohort had been generated on one and the same sequencing platform. An early release that covered about 600 HLA-typed donors contained around 300 gigabases of sequencing data and tens of millions of unique TCR sequences. The study aimed to test whether cataloging public T cell receptors could reveal signatures of past pathogen exposure. Class I and class II HLA loci were covered by the typing at four-digit resolution. Genome-wide SNP genotypes for about 60% of the roughly 700 donors were used in a later genetic analysis, which treated that subset as a discovery cohort. Alongside the repertoire data, information on donor age, sex, ethnicity and CMV serostatus was compiled. A separate validation cohort of roughly 130 different subjects was used in addition to the roughly 720-subject first cohort. An earlier analysis of approximately 580 of the donors used high-throughput TCR beta sequencing to judge whether each TCR beta V gene segment behaved as functional or pseudogenic. Roughly five DR-DQ haplotypes were treated as single units for association and clustering because of strong linkage in the cohort. Typing coverage varied by locus: about 620-630 donors for A, B, C, DRB1 and DQB1; 522 for DQA1; about 590 for DPA1; 450 to 480 for DPB1. Study-level results and caveats: In vitro tests confirmed that three of the cytomegalovirus-associated TCR beta chains recognize cytomegalovirus antigens. The earlier analysis of approximately 590 of the donors excluded seventeen rarely observed V segments, including chromosome 9 orphons, because counts were too low. It was suggested by the authors that the approach could potentially be generalized to other disease states and immunological phenotypes. In a later analysis, some 18,000 TCR beta sequences were associated with specific HLA alleles at a false discovery rate of 0.05. Assigning TCR associations to individual alleles was difficult when HLA alleles, especially DR and DQ, strongly co-occurred. Linkage disequilibrium might explain the correlated functional status among segregating V segments, but an unknown experimental factor could not be ruled out. In a later analysis, most CMV-associated TCR beta chains were found to appear HLA-restricted, with HLA associations seemingly driven largely by CMV exposure. Because some donors lacked HLA typing at each locus, the association tests relied only on the typed subset. The only immune exposure information available for the cohort was CMV serostatus. A further reported finding was that TCR beta sequences accurately predicted the HLA-A and HLA-B alleles for most subjects in the first cohort. An association between a missense DCLRE1C variant and V-gene and J-gene trimming of TCR beta chains was found in a later genetic analysis and replicated in an independent cohort. The study gave a list of around 170 TCR beta chains associated with cytomegalovirus. The classifier was reported to diagnose cytomegalovirus status with high specificity and sensitivity in both the original cohort and the validation cohort. In an earlier analysis of about 600 of the donors, most TCR beta V segments appeared in productive rearrangements about 87% or about 30% of the time, broadly matching IMGT annotations. According to a later analysis, TCR association rates differed among HLA loci, with DRB1 alleles showing the most associated TCRs and HLA-C alleles showing the fewest. In a later genetic analysis, fewer N-insertions in productive TCRs were reported among donors in an Asian-associated ancestry cluster than the roughly 700-donor mean. Presence/absence analyses assumed roughly uniform sequencing depth across donors, an assumption that may not hold. In this cohort, only TCR beta chains were sequenced, and detectable features were limited by the absence of alpha or paired-chain data. Some IMGT-functional V segments, including TRBV6-2 and TRBV6-3, could not be distinguished by the 87-base-pair reads and were therefore excluded. Several of the top co-occurrence clusters appeared to be linked to parvovirus B19, influenza, CMV and Epstein-Barr virus, according to a later analysis. A group of highly shared sequence variants was considered likely to be a technical artifact of the sequencing pipeline. Most TCR sequences were observed very rarely across donors, whereas some public TCRs were present in many individuals. Compared with equally common non-associated chains, HLA-associated TCR beta chains in a later analysis were more clonally expanded and had lower generation probabilities.

In total, fewer than 750 healthy bone marrow donors made up the cohort. Cohort members were all nominally healthy when sampled, although unrecorded immune exposures were likely present. The donor tested CMV seronegative, placing the donor among the roughly 400 seronegative members of the cohort. Each donor provided a peripheral blood sample, and peripheral blood mononuclear cells were used for TCR beta sequencing. The Qiagen DNeasy Blood Extraction Kit was used to extract genomic DNA from the blood cell samples. With respect to this clone: The antigen it binds to is not known.

The CDR3 contains 13 residues, cysteine and phenylalanine counted. CDR3 DNA is the only sequence kept; it has 39 bases, read in frame from the first base. From the germline V gene (reference sequence), CDR1 is LNHDA and CDR2 is SQIVND. Here V drops 3 bases and J drops 6 bases, and the junction holds 4 bases not matched to any gene. Library construction relied on the immunoSEQ multiplex PCR assay. A mixture of 60 forward primers for TCR Vbeta segments and 13 reverse primers for TCR Jbeta segments was used in the multiplex PCR. The CDR3 region of rearranged TCR beta genes was amplified from genomic DNA with a multiplex PCR assay. On the Illumina HiSeq System, the amplified TCR beta libraries were sequenced as 87-base-pair reads. On the authors' methods: In a later analysis, tens of millions of unique TCR beta chains were counted across the 650 to 750 repertoires, and roughly 10 million of these chains were shared by at least two donors. A nearest-neighbor algorithm error-corrected the raw reads and collapsed the reads into unique sequences, merging closely related sequences to remove PCR and sequencing errors. CDR3 sequences were aligned to IMGT reference sequences to assign V, D and J gene segments. For a sequence to be retained, a match of at least six nucleotides was required to both a V gene segment and a J gene segment. A rearrangement counted as productive if the CDR3 had no stop codons and remained in frame with V and J, and every other rearrangement counted as non-productive. CDR3 was defined by IMGT convention, running from the second conserved V-encoded cysteine to the conserved J-encoded phenylalanine. The earlier analysis of some 540 of the donors excluded any sequence lacking an unambiguous match to a single V gene segment. In an earlier analysis of 587 of the donors, V segments were called functional above 56.7% productive rearrangements and were called segregating when the between-donor standard deviation exceeded 5%. A statistical classification framework was built for diagnosing cytomegalovirus status from the catalog of TCR beta chain sequences. V and J gene assignment, in a later analysis, came from comparing TCR nucleotide sequences with IMGT/GENE-DB human TR gene sequences. Using the TCRdist pipeline, a later analysis assigned CDR3 sequences along with most-parsimonious VDJ recombination scenarios. In a later analysis, each TCR beta chain was defined by its CDR3 amino acid sequence together with its V-gene family, and reads lacking a unique V-gene family were excluded. A later analysis removed nearly 600 highly shared, low-generation-probability nucleotide sequences to deal with suspected cross-contamination and a sequencing artifact. In a later analysis, a clonal expansion index for each public chain was calculated from normalized within-repertoire ranks of inferred template counts. In a later analysis, generation probabilities were computed with a VDJ recombination model fitted to out-of-frame rearrangements, and the resulting probabilities were checked against IGoR. Hypergeometric tests were used in a later analysis to score TCR-TCR, TCR-HLA and TCR-CMV co-occurrence, with a repertoire-size bias correction applied to the TCR pairs. To estimate false discovery rates, a later analysis permuted the HLA or CMV assignments 20 times. A later analysis grouped co-occurring TCRs with DBSCAN, adding TCRdist sequence similarity when clustering within HLA-allele-positive subsets. For co-occurrence clustering, repertoires with fewer than 30,000 or more than 120,000 public chains were excluded, along with a handful of repertoires with anomalous nucleotide sharing. Held by TCRdb, this immuneACCESS table contains in-frame sequences only and omits some clones. Under half of the omission traces to an unresolved V gene where checked; the cause of the rest is unknown. V, J and clone size were drawn from that table, and D and trimming were deduced from the DNA. The record for this sample contains just over 150,000 clones. The ten biggest clones cover roughly 2% of the sample.

The V and J genes are TRBV19 and TRBJ1-1, and 7 bases in between align with TRBD1. The sequence came from a man aged 25-40 years in good health and CMV-seronegative. The specimen sequenced was PBMCs. The CDR3 reads CASSIQGEPEAFF. The DNA reads as follows: TGTGCCAGTAGTATCCAGGGGGAACCTGAAGCTTTCTTT.